Listed below are T cell receptor beta chains from one sample, sequenced in a study of blood T cell repertoires in COVID-19. Sequenced by immunoSEQ multiplex PCR; TCRdb stores in-frame clones only, minus some. In the table there are about 250,000 clones, around 85% of which are singletons. Sequencing used PBMCs or T cells enriched from blood (not recorded which). Receptor source: a young woman who had recovered from COVID-19. CDR3s include the opening cysteine and the closing phenylalanine or tryptophan. Each record gives: J gene, D gene, V gene, clone size, CDR3 DNA, CDR3 protein. D genes are given only for firm matches. Some rows have no size entry. The others give once, few or many, or a class for an expanded clone.

>TRBJ2-4|NA|TRBV9|NA
TGTGCCAGCTCGACCGGAGAGGACATTCAGTACTTC
CASSTGEDIQYF
>TRBJ1-1|TRBD1|TRBV5-6|NA
TGTGCCAGCAGCTTGGGCGACAGGGGAGCTTTCTTT
CASSLGDRGAFF
>TRBJ1-1|TRBD1|TRBV5-6|NA
TGTGCCAGTGACAGGGGGCAGGTCAAGACTGAAGCTTTCTTT
CASDRGQVKTEAFF
>TRBJ2-1|TRBD2|TRBV4-2|NA
TGTGCCAGCAGCCAAGGGCTCCTAGCGGGGTACAATGAGCAGTTCTTC
CASSQGLLAGYNEQFF
>TRBJ1-1|NA|TRBV4-1|NA
TGCGCCAGCAGCCAAGCGGAGGGAGTTAACACTGAAGCTTTCTTT
CASSQAEGVNTEAFF
>TRBJ1-4|TRBD1|TRBV15|many
TGTGCCACCAGCAGAGCCGGGACAGGGGGACGGTGGTATGAAAAACTGTTTTTT
CATSRAGTGGRWYEKLFF
>TRBJ2-3|NA|TRBV6-1|NA
TGTGCCAGCAGTGGATGGGGGAGGGGGGGAACAGATACGCAGTATTTT
CASSGWGRGGTDTQYF
>TRBJ2-1|NA|TRBV19|NA
TGTGCCAGTAGACCCCCGGTGGTGGATGAGCAGTTCTTC
CASRPPVVDEQFF
>TRBJ2-1|NA|TRBV9|NA
TGTGCCAGCAGCGTAGGGGGATGGGAGTATAATGAGCAGTTCTTC
CASSVGGWEYNEQFF
>TRBJ1-5|NA|TRBV19|NA
TGTGCCAGTAGTATTCGGAGTAGCAATCAGCCCCAGCATTTT
CASSIRSSNQPQHF
>TRBJ2-1|NA|TRBV29-1|NA
TGCAGCGTTGTGGGGCGGTTCTACAATGAGCAGTTCTTC
CSVVGRFYNEQFF
>TRBJ2-1|TRBD2|TRBV11-2|NA
TGTGCCAGCAGCTTGGTGCTAGCGGGGGAGTGGTCCTACAATGAGCAGTTCTTC
CASSLVLAGEWSYNEQFF
>TRBJ1-3|NA|TRBV28|once
TGTGCCAGCTCAGGGCCAACCACCATATATTTT
CASSGPTTIYF
>TRBJ2-1|TRBD1|TRBV27|NA
TGTGCCAGCAGTACCGGGACAGGGCTTTCTGAGCAGTTCTTC
CASSTGTGLSEQFF
>TRBJ2-5|NA|TRBV7-3|NA
TGTGCCAGCAGCTTAGGGATTCGCGGAGGACCCCAAGAGACCCAGTACTTC
CASSLGIRGGPQETQYF
>TRBJ2-1|TRBD2|TRBV28|NA
TGTGCCAGCAGTTTGAGTTATAGGACTAGCGGGGGGGGAAGTGAGCAGTTCTTC
CASSLSYRTSGGGSEQFF
>TRBJ2-7|NA|TRBV27|NA
TGTGCCAGCAGCCCACTGGGAGGTCGGACCTACGAGCAGTACTTC
CASSPLGGRTYEQYF
>TRBJ1-5|TRBD1|TRBV18|NA
TGTGCCAGCTCACCGGACAGGGGTGGCAATCAGCCCCAGCATTTT
CASSPDRGGNQPQHF
>TRBJ1-6|NA|TRBV3-1/TRBV3-2|few
TGTGCCAGCAGCCAAGATCGTATCGGTAATTCACCCCTCCACTTT
CASSQDRIGNSPLHF
>TRBJ2-7|TRBD2|TRBV10-3|NA
TGTGCCATCAGTGAGGGAAGACTAGCGGGGTTCTACGAGCAGTACTTC
CAISEGRLAGFYEQYF
>TRBJ2-7|NA|TRBV5-5|NA
TGTGCCAGCAGCTCCCGGACAAGCCCGTCTCTACCTAGTCAGCAGTACTTC
CASSSRTSPSLPSQQYF
>TRBJ1-6|NA|TRBV2|NA
TGTGCCAGCAGTGGGAGTCAGGGGAGTTCACCCCTCCACTTT
CASSGSQGSSPLHF
>TRBJ1-6|TRBD1|TRBV9|NA
TGTGCCAGCAGCGTAGATTTAGGGCAGGGGGATTCACCCCTCCACTTT
CASSVDLGQGDSPLHF
>TRBJ1-6|TRBD1|TRBV27|NA
TGTGCCAGCAGTCCCTTTGTAGGGGGCGGAAGAAATTCACCCCTCCACTTT
CASSPFVGGGRNSPLHF
>TRBJ2-7|TRBD1|TRBV12-3/TRBV12-4|NA
TGTGCCAGTAATACAGGGGGCCAGCAGTACTTC
CASNTGGQQYF
>TRBJ1-6|TRBD1|TRBV6-5|few
TGTGCCAGCAGTTACTCGGGCAGGGGGGACAATTCACCCCTCCACTTT
CASSYSGRGDNSPLHF
>TRBJ2-6|NA|TRBV28|NA
TGTGCCAGCAGTTTGAGGAACTCTGGGGCCAACGTCCTGACTTTC
CASSLRNSGANVLTF
>TRBJ2-1|TRBD1|TRBV6-4|NA
TGTGCCAGCAGTCGACAGGGGATAGATTACAATGAGCAGTTCTTC
CASSRQGIDYNEQFF
>TRBJ2-1|TRBD2|TRBV19|NA
TGTGCCACCCGATCGGGGAAAGCGGGAGGCTCCTACAATGAGCAGTTCTTC
CATRSGKAGGSYNEQFF
>TRBJ2-3|NA|TRBV11-3|NA
TGTGCCAGCAGCTTGGGGCAGGGTGTAGATACGCAGTATTTT
CASSLGQGVDTQYF